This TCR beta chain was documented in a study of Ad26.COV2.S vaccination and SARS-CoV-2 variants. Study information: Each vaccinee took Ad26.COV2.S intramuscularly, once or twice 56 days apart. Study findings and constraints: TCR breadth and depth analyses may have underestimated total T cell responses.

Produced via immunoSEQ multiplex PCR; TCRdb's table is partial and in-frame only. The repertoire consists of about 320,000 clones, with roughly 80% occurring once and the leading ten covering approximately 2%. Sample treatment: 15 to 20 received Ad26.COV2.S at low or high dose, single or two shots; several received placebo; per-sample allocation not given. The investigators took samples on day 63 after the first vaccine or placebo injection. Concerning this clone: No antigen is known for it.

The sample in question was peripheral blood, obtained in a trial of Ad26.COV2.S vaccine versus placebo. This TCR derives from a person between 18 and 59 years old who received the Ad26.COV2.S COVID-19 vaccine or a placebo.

This chain's CDR3 is CASSYSEGPQYF. The CDR3 DNA reads TGTGCCAGCAGTTACTCGGAGGGCCCGCAGTACTTC. This rearrangement joins TRBV6-5 to TRBJ2-7; a weak D match, TRBD2 (6 bases). Germline CDR1 is MNHEY and CDR2 is SVGAGI. Trimming took off 0 bases at V and 9 bases at J, with 9 bases between the two ends. The CDR3 has 12 amino acids.